This T cell receptor beta chain derives from a study of early T cells in non-severe SARS-CoV-2 infection. Study-level background: Bulk RNA from unsorted whole blood was sequenced; chains were unpaired.

The CDR3 consists of 14 residues. The germline gives CDR1 SGHDT, CDR2 YYEEEE. The ends lost 4 bases at V and 3 bases at J; junction bases unmatched: 5. Individual cDNA molecules carried attached unique molecular identifiers. TCRdb itself ran the 5' RACE reads through MiXCR, one entry per CDR3 protein. This sample has 35,000 to 50,000 distinct CDR3 sequences, with roughly 7.1% found just once. The chain recombines TRBV5-6 with TRBJ1-2; 8 positions match TRBD1. This receptor was taken from an adult who was a healthcare worker with PCR-confirmed SARS-CoV-2 infection or an uninfected control (not recorded which). Sequenced sample: whole blood. The DNA of the CDR3 is TGTGCCAGCAGCCCCCAGGGGGCAGACTATGGCTACACCTTC. Translating it yields CASSPQGADYGYTF.